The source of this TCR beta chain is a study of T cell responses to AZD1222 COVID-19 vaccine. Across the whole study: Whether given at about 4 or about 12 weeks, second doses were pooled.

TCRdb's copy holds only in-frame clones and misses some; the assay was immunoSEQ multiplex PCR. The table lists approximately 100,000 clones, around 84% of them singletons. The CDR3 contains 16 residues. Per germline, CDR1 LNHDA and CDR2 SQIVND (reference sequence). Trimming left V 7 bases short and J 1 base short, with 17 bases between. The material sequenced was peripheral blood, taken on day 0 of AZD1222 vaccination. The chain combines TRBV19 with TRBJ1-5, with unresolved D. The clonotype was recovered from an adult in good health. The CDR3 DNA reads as TGTGCCAGTACCCCGAAGTTGGGCTTCAGCAATCAGCCCCAGCATTTT. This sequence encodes CASTPKLGFSNQPQHF.